This T cell receptor (beta chain) comes out of a study of blood T cell repertoires in COVID-19. In the study overall: The United States, Italy and Spain were the sources of the acute and convalescent COVID-19 samples. PBMCs, B-cell-depleted T cells, or T cells were the source of the cDNA or gDNA that made up the material.

V lost 2 bases and J 1 base, leaving 10 bases between the germline ends. This CDR3 is built from 15 residues. Germline V gene sequence: CDR1 SGHDT, CDR2 YYEEEE. In the authors' methods: Using reference gene primer amplification, nucleated cell counts were estimated. Repertoires were generated with immunoSEQ multiplex PCR, while TCRdb's copy carries only in-frame clones and drops some. Clonal size and the V and J genes are those of that table, whereas D and trimming came from the DNA. The sample shows 25,000 to 30,000 clones, about 94% of them seen only once. This TCR was sampled from a human donor with active COVID-19. The donor label of this sample is uncertain. The material sequenced was peripheral blood. This rearrangement joins TRBV5-6 to TRBJ1-5; D unresolved. In DNA, the CDR3 is TGTGCCAGCAGCTTAAGAGGGTTGAGCAATCAGCCCCAGCATTTT. Amino acids: CASSLRGLSNQPQHF.